Listed below are T cell receptor beta chains from one sample, sequenced in a study of beta chain features in type 1 diabetes. The protocol was immunoSEQ multiplex PCR, while the TCRdb copy is restricted to in-frame clones and leaves out a portion. The table includes under 150,000 clones, around a sixth detected once. The sequencing input was central memory CD4+ T cells from blood. Every receptor here comes from a man in his late teens or twenties with type 1 diabetes. Each CDR3 is given with its conserved first and last residue. A D gene is named only where the DNA matches it firmly. The size field is filled for only some rows; it gives once, few, many or a size class.

TRBJ2-3,NA,TRBV7-9,few,CASSLSAAGSDTQYF,TGTGCCAGCAGCTTATCAGCAGCAGGGTCAGATACGCAGTATTTT
TRBJ1-4,TRBD1,TRBV11-2,few,CASSSIRGNNEKLFF,TGTGCCAGCAGCTCCATCAGGGGGAATAATGAAAAACTGTTTTTT
TRBJ2-3,NA,TRBV6-5,few,CASSYSDATDTQYF,TGTGCCAGCAGTTACTCAGACGCGACAGATACGCAGTATTTT
TRBJ2-2,TRBD1,TRBV9,few,CASTSPYRGSNTGELFF,TGTGCCAGCACCTCTCCCTACAGGGGATCGAACACCGGGGAGCTGTTTTTT
TRBJ2-5,NA,TRBV6-7,few,CASDNRQPPQETQYF,TGTGCCAGCGATAACCGACAGCCCCCCCAAGAGACCCAGTACTTC
TRBJ2-5,NA,TRBV7-2,few,CASSQYSEETQYF,TGTGCCAGCAGCCAATACAGTGAAGAGACCCAGTACTTC
TRBJ2-7,TRBD2,TRBV7-2,NA,CASSLVLADYEQYF,TGTGCCAGCAGCTTAGTGCTAGCGGACTACGAGCAGTACTTC
TRBJ1-5,NA,TRBV30,NA,CAWSKGNNQPQHF,TGTGCCTGGAGTAAGGGAAACAATCAGCCCCAGCATTTT
TRBJ1-1,NA,TRBV5-4,NA,CASSITGPATEAFF,TGTGCCAGCAGCATTACAGGGCCGGCCACTGAAGCTTTCTTT
TRBJ2-3,NA,TRBV2,NA,CASSESPNTDTQYF,TGTGCCAGCAGTGAATCCCCTAATACAGATACGCAGTATTTT
TRBJ1-6,NA,TRBV23-1,few,CASSPRGPLNSPLHF,TGCGCCAGCAGTCCCAGGGGCCCTCTAAATTCACCCCTCCACTTT
TRBJ2-7,NA,TRBV30,few,CAWSGDTLVNEQYF,TGTGCCTGGAGTGGGGACACCTTGGTTAACGAGCAGTACTTC
TRBJ1-1,NA,TRBV2,NA,CASSLAGTQGGQAFF,TGTGCCAGCAGTCTCGCCGGGACCCAGGGCGGGCAAGCTTTCTTT
TRBJ2-2,NA,TRBV7-9,NA,CASSLPPGELFF,TGTGCCAGCAGCTTGCCCCCCGGGGAGCTGTTTTTT
TRBJ2-4,NA,TRBV25-1,few,CASSDSSNIQYF,TGTGCCAGCAGTGACTCATCGAACATTCAGTACTTC
TRBJ1-2,NA,TRBV23-1,few,CASRKRTPIANYGYTF,TGCGCCAGCAGAAAAAGGACCCCAATAGCTAACTATGGCTACACCTTC
TRBJ2-5,NA,TRBV18,NA,CASSPPHHREETQYF,TGTGCCAGCTCACCACCACATCACAGGGAGGAGACCCAGTACTTC
TRBJ2-1,TRBD2,TRBV28,NA,CASSAGGTTFNEQFF,TGTGCCAGCAGTGCCGGGGGGACTACTTTCAATGAGCAGTTCTTC
TRBJ2-1,NA,TRBV4-1,few,CASSQDGGAYNEQFF,TGCGCCAGCAGCCAAGATGGAGGGGCCTACAATGAGCAGTTCTTC
TRBJ1-2,TRBD1,TRBV5-1,NA,CASSQGAASGYTF,TGCGCCAGCAGCCAGGGGGCCGCCTCGGGCTACACCTTC
TRBJ2-7,TRBD2,TRBV7-2,few,CASSSPGLDYEQYF,TGTGCCAGCAGCTCGCCGGGACTAGACTACGAGCAGTACTTC
TRBJ2-5,TRBD2,TRBV19,NA,CASSGTSTYQETQYF,TGTGCCAGTAGCGGGACTAGCACTTACCAAGAGACCCAGTACTTC
TRBJ1-2,NA,TRBV27,NA,CASSPYGTVERNGYTF,TGTGCCAGCAGCCCCTACGGGACGGTGGAAAGGAATGGCTACACCTTC
TRBJ2-1,NA,TRBV6-1,NA,CASVVGSNEQFF,TGTGCCAGCGTGGTGGGATCCAATGAGCAGTTCTTC
TRBJ1-5,NA,TRBV6-5,few,CASTNGQRQHF,TGTGCCAGCACGAATGGACAGCGCCAGCATTTT
TRBJ2-3,NA,TRBV10-3,many,CATHPTNTDTQYF,TGTGCCACCCACCCCACCAACACAGATACGCAGTATTTT
TRBJ1-1,NA,TRBV7-6,NA,CASSFDLNTEAFF,TGTGCCAGCAGCTTCGACCTGAACACTGAAGCTTTCTTT
TRBJ2-5,TRBD2,TRBV5-1,few,CASSLLAGGFQETQYF,TGCGCCAGCAGCTTGCTGGCGGGGGGCTTCCAAGAGACCCAGTACTTC
TRBJ2-1,NA,TRBV11-2,few,CASSPPGNEQFF,TGTGCCAGCAGCCCTCCGGGGAATGAGCAGTTCTTC
TRBJ1-3,NA,TRBV7-2,NA,CASSLPQNTIYF,TGTGCCAGCAGCTTACCACAAAACACCATATATTTT
TRBJ1-4,NA,TRBV4-3,few,CASRRTIHGATNEKLFF,TGCGCCAGCAGACGGACGATCCATGGGGCAACTAATGAAAAACTGTTTTTT
TRBJ2-2,NA,TRBV16,many,CASSQQGTGELFF,TGTGCCAGCAGTCAACAGGGCACCGGGGAGCTGTTTTTT
TRBJ1-2,NA,TRBV19,few,CASTGGHGYTF,TGTGCCAGTACCGGGGGTCATGGCTACACCTTC
TRBJ1-2,NA,TRBV30,few,CAWTQRTGYGYTF,TGTGCCTGGACTCAGCGGACCGGTTATGGCTACACCTTC
TRBJ2-7,NA,TRBV14,NA,CASPTDYEQYF,TGTGCCAGCCCAACAGATTACGAGCAGTACTTC
TRBJ2-7,NA,TRBV11-2,few,CASSLGGRTLYEQYF,TGTGCCAGCAGCTTAGGGGGACGGACTCTCTACGAGCAGTACTTC
TRBJ2-3,NA,TRBV7-2,few,CASSPPTSDTQYF,TGTGCCAGCAGCCCTCCGACCTCCGATACGCAGTATTTT
TRBJ2-7,NA,TRBV7-9,NA,CASSLTGSSYEQYF,TGTGCCAGCAGCTTAACGGGCAGTTCCTACGAGCAGTACTTC
TRBJ2-5,NA,TRBV19,NA,CASSIKSGSGETQYF,TGTGCCAGTAGTATTAAATCAGGGTCGGGGGAGACCCAGTACTTC
TRBJ1-5,NA,TRBV6-1,NA,CASSVEFQPQHF,TGTGCCAGCAGTGTGGAATTTCAGCCCCAGCATTTT
TRBJ2-6,NA,TRBV4-3,NA,CASSRIGGPNGLTF,TGCGCCAGCAGCCGAATAGGGGGTCCCAACGGCCTGACTTTC
TRBJ2-3,NA,TRBV2,NA,CASSEEPASTDTQYF,TGTGCCAGCAGTGAGGAACCGGCTAGCACAGATACGCAGTATTTT
TRBJ2-1,NA,TRBV4-2,few,CASSQASGTENEEQFF,TGTGCCAGCAGCCAAGCCTCCGGGACCGAAAATGAGGAGCAGTTCTTC
TRBJ2-7,TRBD2,TRBV5-1,few,CASSLDSGGPSSYEQYF,TGCGCCAGCAGCTTGGATAGCGGGGGCCCGAGCTCCTACGAGCAGTACTTC
TRBJ1-1,TRBD1,TRBV25-1,few,CASTLPGTGNTEAFF,TGTGCCAGCACTCTACCCGGGACAGGGAACACTGAAGCTTTCTTT
TRBJ2-5,NA,TRBV7-2,NA,CASSLNRQETQYF,TGTGCCAGCAGCTTAAACAGGCAAGAGACCCAGTACTTC
TRBJ2-7,TRBD2,TRBV5-1,few,CASIWTRGYEQYF,TGCGCCAGCATATGGACTAGAGGCTACGAGCAGTACTTC
TRBJ2-5,NA,TRBV19,many,CASSSSGLGQETQYF,TGTGCCAGTAGTTCTTCCGGACTGGGACAAGAGACCCAGTACTTC
TRBJ2-3,TRBD1,TRBV7-2,many,CASSRIPGQLTDTQYF,TGTGCCAGCAGTCGTATCCCGGGACAGCTCACAGATACGCAGTATTTT
TRBJ2-5,TRBD2,TRBV2,NA,CASSAGTTEETQYF,TGTGCCAGCAGCGCCGGGACTACGGAAGAGACCCAGTACTTC
TRBJ1-2,NA,TRBV4-3,NA,CASSQGGDDTGYTF,TGCGCCAGCAGCCAAGGAGGGGATGACACTGGCTACACCTTC
TRBJ2-7,TRBD2,TRBV5-1,NA,CASSLGGLAYSYEQYF,TGCGCCAGCAGCTTGGGAGGACTAGCGTACTCCTACGAGCAGTACTTC
TRBJ2-1,TRBD2,TRBV9,NA,CASSVEGLAGTEQFF,TGTGCCAGCAGCGTAGAGGGACTAGCGGGGACTGAGCAGTTCTTC
TRBJ1-2,NA,TRBV29-1,NA,CSVSDDRGYTF,TGCAGCGTTTCGGACGATAGGGGCTACACCTTC
TRBJ1-5,NA,TRBV12-2,few,CASRFMSRACNQPQHF,TGTGCAAGTCGCTTTATGTCTAGGGCGTGCAATCAGCCCCAGCATTTT
TRBJ2-3,TRBD2,TRBV5-1,few,CASSRTSGGRSTDTQYF,TGCGCCAGCAGCCGGACTAGCGGGGGGCGTAGCACAGATACGCAGTATTTT
TRBJ2-7,NA,TRBV7-2,few,CASSLASGSYEQYF,TGTGCCAGCAGCTTAGCTAGCGGCTCCTACGAGCAGTACTTC
TRBJ2-1,NA,TRBV30,few,CAWRGFLSSYNEQFF,TGTGCCTGGAGAGGGTTCTTGAGCTCCTACAATGAGCAGTTCTTC
TRBJ1-4,NA,TRBV28,NA,CASSSHPQGEKLFF,TGTGCCAGCAGTTCCCACCCGCAAGGAGAAAAACTGTTTTTT
TRBJ2-5,NA,TRBV9,NA,CASSVEGRLQETQYF,TGTGCCAGCAGCGTCGAAGGAAGGTTGCAAGAGACCCAGTACTTC